This is a list of T cell receptor beta chains from one sample in a study of T cells after posttransplantation cyclophosphamide. TCRdb keeps only in-frame clones here, not all; method: immunoSEQ multiplex PCR. The sample lists more than 30,000 clones; 75% to 95% were seen once. Sequencing was performed on naive CD4+ T cells sorted from PBMCs. All receptors derive from a woman in her sixties or seventies in good health, CMV-negative, and a related stem cell transplant donor. Each CDR3 is given with its conserved first and last residue. A D gene is named only where the DNA matches it firmly. Size is omitted from some rows. Given values are once, few, many or a class for expanded clones.

v_gene	abundance	d_gene	j_gene	CDR3aa	CDR3nt
TRBV29-1	-	-	TRBJ2-7	CSGRSTGGEQYF	TGCAGCGGACGGTCGACCGGGGGCGAGCAGTACTTC
TRBV30	once	-	TRBJ2-5	CAWKTGTAQYF	TGTGCCTGGAAAACAGGGACGGCCCAGTACTTC
TRBV30	-	TRBD2	TRBJ2-7	CAWGLAGNEQYF	TGTGCCTGGGGACTAGCGGGAAACGAGCAGTACTTC
TRBV7-8	-	TRBD1	TRBJ1-1	CASSPRTGAMNTEAFF	TGTGCCAGCAGCCCACGGACAGGGGCTATGAACACTGAAGCTTTCTTT
TRBV6-5	-	TRBD1	TRBJ1-5	CASRDTGVSGQPQHF	TGTGCCAGCAGGGATACAGGGGTGTCCGGTCAGCCCCAGCATTTT
TRBV28	-	-	TRBJ1-1	CASSLLNRNTEAFF	TGTGCCAGCAGTTTATTGAACAGGAACACTGAAGCTTTCTTT
TRBV5-1	-	-	TRBJ1-1	CASRDGRQGYEAFF	TGCGCCAGCAGAGACGGACGGCAGGGGTATGAAGCTTTCTTT
TRBV7-9	-	-	TRBJ1-2	CASSELREAYGYTF	TGTGCCAGCAGCGAACTTAGGGAGGCCTATGGCTACACCTTC
TRBV6-1	-	TRBD2	TRBJ2-2	CASRRGALGTGELFF	TGTGCCAGCAGGCGGGGGGCGTTGGGCACCGGGGAGCTGTTTTTT
TRBV19	-	-	TRBJ2-2	CASSIAGWSGELFF	TGTGCCAGTAGTATAGCGGGGTGGAGCGGGGAGCTGTTTTTT
TRBV7-8	-	-	TRBJ1-5	CASSLDRISNQPQHF	TGTGCCAGCAGCTTAGACAGGATTAGCAATCAGCCCCAGCATTTT
TRBV28	once	TRBD2	TRBJ2-7	CASSLSGSTYEQYF	TGTGCCAGCAGCCTCAGCGGGAGTACCTACGAGCAGTACTTC
TRBV7-9	-	TRBD1	TRBJ1-1	CASSQGENTEAFF	TGTGCCAGCAGCCAGGGGGAGAACACTGAAGCTTTCTTT
TRBV7-9	-	-	TRBJ1-6	CASSLPGANSPLHF	TGTGCCAGCAGCTTACCGGGAGCTAATTCACCCCTCCACTTT
TRBV6-1	-	-	TRBJ2-5	CASSPTGMETQYF	TGTGCCAGCAGCCCCACAGGGATGGAGACCCAGTACTTC
TRBV28	-	TRBD1	TRBJ1-5	CASSPRQGNQPQHF	TGTGCCAGCAGTCCGCGACAGGGTAACCAGCCCCAGCATTTT
TRBV7-6	-	-	TRBJ1-2	CASSLGPEGYGYTF	TGTGCCAGCAGCTTAGGTCCAGAGGGCTATGGCTACACCTTC
TRBV19	-	-	TRBJ2-5	CASRSRASNETQYF	TGTGCCAGTAGGTCAAGGGCTAGCAATGAGACCCAGTACTTC
TRBV4-2	-	TRBD2	TRBJ2-2	CASRQGGLAGNRVNTGELFF	TGTGCCAGCCGCCAAGGAGGACTAGCGGGGAATCGCGTGAACACCGGGGAGCTGTTTTTT
TRBV5-1	-	-	TRBJ2-1	CASSLVSGTEQFF	TGCGCCAGCAGCTTGGTGTCCGGGACAGAGCAGTTCTTC
TRBV27	-	TRBD1	TRBJ2-7	CASSLKTGGPYEQYF	TGTGCCAGCAGTTTAAAGACAGGGGGGCCCTACGAGCAGTACTTC
TRBV27	-	-	TRBJ1-1	CASTKKAAGRGNTEAFF	TGTGCCTCGACTAAGAAGGCAGCCGGGCGGGGGAACACTGAAGCTTTCTTT
TRBV5-1	-	-	TRBJ1-1	CASSLPGKSEAFF	TGCGCCAGCAGCCTCCCAGGGAAGAGTGAAGCTTTCTTT
TRBV5-5	-	TRBD1	TRBJ1-1	CASSLLIRGVDTEAFF	TGTGCCAGCAGCTTGTTAATCAGGGGGGTGGACACTGAAGCTTTCTTT
TRBV5-5	-	TRBD1	TRBJ2-7	CASSLTQGEYEQYF	TGTGCCAGCAGCTTGACCCAGGGGGAATACGAGCAGTACTTC
TRBV5-1	once	-	TRBJ2-7	CASSLAGGLDEQYF	TGCGCCAGCAGCTTGGCTGGGGGACTGGACGAGCAGTACTTC
TRBV4-1	-	-	TRBJ2-3	CASSQVSTDTQYF	TGCGCCAGCAGCCAAGTAAGCACAGATACGCAGTATTTT
TRBV14	-	-	TRBJ2-2	CASVRDVAGNTGELFF	TGTGCCAGTGTACGGGATGTTGCGGGGAACACCGGGGAGCTGTTTTTT
TRBV9	-	-	TRBJ2-1	CASTTSGIDHEQFF	TGTGCCAGCACAACCTCAGGGATTGATCATGAGCAGTTCTTC
TRBV27	-	TRBD1	TRBJ2-7	CASSPTGGPYEQYF	TGTGCCAGCAGCCCGACAGGGGGGCCTTACGAGCAGTACTTC
TRBV19	few	TRBD1	TRBJ1-5	CASSHDRAGNQPQHF	TGTGCCAGTAGTCACGACAGGGCAGGCAATCAGCCCCAGCATTTT
TRBV18	-	TRBD1	TRBJ2-5	CASSPETGGSETQYF	TGTGCCAGCTCACCCGAGACAGGGGGTTCCGAGACCCAGTACTTC
TRBV21-1	-	-	TRBJ2-1	CASSKEVKPHNEQFF	TGTGCCAGCAGCAAAGAAGTGAAGCCTCACAATGAGCAGTTCTTC
TRBV30	-	TRBD2	TRBJ2-5	CAWSVGGSEETQYF	TGTGCCTGGAGTGTGGGAGGGTCCGAAGAGACCCAGTACTTC
TRBV29-1	once	TRBD1	TRBJ2-2	CSVERTGSALGELFF	TGCAGCGTTGAGAGGACAGGGTCTGCATTAGGGGAGCTGTTTTTT
TRBV18	-	-	TRBJ2-5	CASSRGGAETQYF	TGTGCCAGCTCTCGGGGCGGGGCAGAGACCCAGTACTTC
TRBV30	-	TRBD1	TRBJ1-6	CAWSADRGRVQNSPLHF	TGTGCCTGGAGTGCCGACAGGGGGCGAGTACAGAATTCACCCCTCCACTTT
TRBV2	few	-	TRBJ2-2	CASSIDEAGELFF	TGTGCCAGCAGCATCGATGAGGCCGGGGAGCTGTTTTTT
TRBV28	-	TRBD2	TRBJ2-3	CASSLPAGGRKDTQYF	TGTGCCAGCAGTTTACCAGCGGGGGGTCGCAAGGACACGCAGTATTTT
TRBV6-6	-	TRBD1	TRBJ1-1	CASRPIGTGGSEAFF	TGTGCCAGCAGACCAATCGGGACAGGGGGTAGCGAAGCTTTCTTT
TRBV2	-	TRBD2	TRBJ2-3	CASRGLAGGRTDTQYF	TGTGCCAGCAGAGGACTAGCGGGAGGGCGCACAGATACGCAGTATTTT
TRBV9	-	TRBD1	TRBJ2-2	CASSVQGANTGELFF	TGTGCCAGCAGCGTCCAGGGGGCTAACACCGGGGAGCTGTTTTTT
TRBV19	-	TRBD2	TRBJ2-7	CASSSQLSSGSNSYEQYF	TGTGCCAGTAGTTCCCAATTGAGCAGCGGGAGTAATTCCTACGAGCAGTACTTC
TRBV4-3	-	-	TRBJ1-5	CASSQQTQGGQPQHF	TGCGCCAGCAGCCAACAGACTCAAGGAGGTCAGCCCCAGCATTTT
TRBV4-1	-	TRBD1	TRBJ1-1	CASSQDIRDRGMGAFF	TGCGCCAGCAGCCAAGATATTCGGGACAGGGGAATGGGCGCTTTCTTT
TRBV5-1	-	TRBD2	TRBJ2-3	CASSAGTSGPTDTQYF	TGCGCCAGCAGCGCCGGGACTAGCGGCCCCACAGATACGCAGTATTTT
TRBV27	-	TRBD1	TRBJ1-1	CASSSGQALAEAFF	TGTGCCAGCAGTTCAGGACAGGCCCTGGCTGAAGCTTTCTTT